This paragraph covers one TCR beta chain sequence. This clone may be a read error of a much larger clone one base away. Germline values: CDR1 MNHEY, CDR2 SMNVEV (reference sequence). The CDR3 covers 15 residues. This sample is drawn from a study of response to subunit inactivated influenza vaccine. TCRdb analysed the RT-PCR reads with MiXCR anew, one entry per CDR3 protein. The table lists approximately 730,000 distinct CDR3 sequences, over 11% of them singletons. The receptor was derived from a man between 50 and 59 years old who received an inactivated influenza vaccine. The chain carries TRBV27 and TRBJ1-5, with D unclear. The sequencing here drew on PBMCs from blood, taken 14 days before vaccination. CDR3 DNA sequence: TGTGCCGGCAGTTTTATCGGGCCAGGCAATCAGCCCCAGCATTTT. Translation gives CAGSFIGPGNQPQHF.